This is a list of T cell receptor beta chains from one sample in a study of blood T cell repertoires in COVID-19. Assay: immunoSEQ multiplex PCR; the TCRdb copy retains only in-frame clones and omits some. The sample lists over 150,000 clones; roughly 90% were seen once. Sequencing used peripheral blood. Receptor source: a man aged 18 to 30 with acute or convalescent COVID-19. Both conserved end residues are part of each CDR3. The D gene is left open where the match is weak. Clone size is given for some rows only: seen once, a few or many times, or a class if the clone is expanded.

j_call v_call d_call clone_size cdr3_nt cdr3_aa
TRBJ2-2 TRBV11-3 TRBD2 . TGTGCCAGCAGCTCTAGGACTAGCGGGAGTGCCGGGGAGCTGTTTTTT CASSSRTSGSAGELFF
TRBJ2-2 TRBV7-8 TRBD2 once TGTGCCAGCAGCCCCGGGACTACGAACACCGGGGAGCTGTTTTTT CASSPGTTNTGELFF
TRBJ2-7 TRBV3-1/TRBV3-2 TRBD2 . TGTGCCAGCAGCCCCCCCACTAGCGGGAGCTACGAGCAGTACTTC CASSPPTSGSYEQYF
TRBJ2-6 TRBV19 . . TGTGCCAGTAGTCGACAGAGCTCTGGGGCCAACGTCCTGACTTTC CASSRQSSGANVLTF
TRBJ2-1 TRBV5-1 . . TGCGCCAGCAGCCCGGGGTCATCTAGCGCCGCCTACAATGAGCAGTTCTTC CASSPGSSSAAYNEQFF
TRBJ2-3 TRBV6-5 TRBD2 . TGTGCCAGCAGTTTTTTTAGCGGGAGCCCCAGGGATACGCAGTATTTT CASSFFSGSPRDTQYF
TRBJ2-7 TRBV2 . . TGTGCCACCCTGTTACAATCTGGTGCGGGCGAGCAGTACTTC CATLLQSGAGEQYF
TRBJ1-3 TRBV9 . once TGTGCCAGCAGCGTAGACGCAGGGAGGGGACTTGGTCTCTCTGGAAACACCATATATTTT CASSVDAGRGLGLSGNTIYF
TRBJ1-3 TRBV5-1 TRBD1 once TGCGCCAGCAGCATTCAGGGGGCGGACTCGGGAAACACCATATATTTT CASSIQGADSGNTIYF
TRBJ1-3 TRBV3-1/TRBV3-2 . . TGTGCCAGCAGCCCCCCCGGACAGTTGGAAAACACCATATATTTT CASSPPGQLENTIYF
TRBJ2-3 TRBV7-6 TRBD2 few TGTGCCAGCAGCCTCCTGGGGATTAGCGGGGCCGTCGCAGATACGCAGTATTTT CASSLLGISGAVADTQYF
TRBJ1-1 TRBV19 . . TGTGCCAGTCAACCACAGGGAACCGCTGAAGCTTTCTTT CASQPQGTAEAFF
TRBJ2-2 TRBV18 TRBD1 once TGTGCCAGCTCACCACCGGTGGGCAGGGGGCAGACCGGGGAGCTGTTTTTT CASSPPVGRGQTGELFF
TRBJ1-5 TRBV9 . once TGTGCCAGCAGCGTAGGAGGAGGGGGCAATCAGCCCCAGCATTTT CASSVGGGGNQPQHF
TRBJ2-5 TRBV19 . . TGTGCCAGTAGTAATACCCCGACGGAGTTTGAGACCCAGTACTTC CASSNTPTEFETQYF
TRBJ1-1 TRBV11-2 TRBD1 . TGTGCCAGCAGCTTAGATGGACGTGACAGGGTGGGGATAGACACTGAAGCTTTCTTT CASSLDGRDRVGIDTEAFF
TRBJ2-1 TRBV9 . . TGTGCCAGCAGCCTAAGTGCGTCTAACAATGAGCAGTTCTTC CASSLSASNNEQFF
TRBJ1-5 TRBV5-1 TRBD1 . TGCGCCAGCAGCTTTGGACAGGGGAGCAATCAGCCCCAGCATTTT CASSFGQGSNQPQHF
TRBJ2-3 TRBV15 . . TGTGCCACCAGCAGAGATCTCGACAATACGCAGTATTTT CATSRDLDNTQYF
TRBJ2-1 TRBV3-1/TRBV3-2 TRBD2 . TGTGCCAGCAGCCCGACTAGCGGGGTATACAATGAGCAGTTCTTC CASSPTSGVYNEQFF
TRBJ1-2 TRBV11-2 . . TGTGCCAGCAGCTTAGACGGGGAGGGCTATGGCTACACCTTC CASSLDGEGYGYTF
TRBJ2-1 TRBV2 TRBD2 . TGTGCCAGCAGTGATCCACGGACTAGCGGGAGCTCCTACAATGAGCAGTTCTTC CASSDPRTSGSSYNEQFF
TRBJ2-3 TRBV6-2/TRBV6-3 . . TGTGCCAGCAGTTATTCAGGGGCGCGAAGGGGGACAGATACGCAGTATTTT CASSYSGARRGTDTQYF
TRBJ1-5 TRBV5-1 . . TGCGCCAGCAGCTTGGGAGGAGGGAATCAGCCCCAGCATTTT CASSLGGGNQPQHF